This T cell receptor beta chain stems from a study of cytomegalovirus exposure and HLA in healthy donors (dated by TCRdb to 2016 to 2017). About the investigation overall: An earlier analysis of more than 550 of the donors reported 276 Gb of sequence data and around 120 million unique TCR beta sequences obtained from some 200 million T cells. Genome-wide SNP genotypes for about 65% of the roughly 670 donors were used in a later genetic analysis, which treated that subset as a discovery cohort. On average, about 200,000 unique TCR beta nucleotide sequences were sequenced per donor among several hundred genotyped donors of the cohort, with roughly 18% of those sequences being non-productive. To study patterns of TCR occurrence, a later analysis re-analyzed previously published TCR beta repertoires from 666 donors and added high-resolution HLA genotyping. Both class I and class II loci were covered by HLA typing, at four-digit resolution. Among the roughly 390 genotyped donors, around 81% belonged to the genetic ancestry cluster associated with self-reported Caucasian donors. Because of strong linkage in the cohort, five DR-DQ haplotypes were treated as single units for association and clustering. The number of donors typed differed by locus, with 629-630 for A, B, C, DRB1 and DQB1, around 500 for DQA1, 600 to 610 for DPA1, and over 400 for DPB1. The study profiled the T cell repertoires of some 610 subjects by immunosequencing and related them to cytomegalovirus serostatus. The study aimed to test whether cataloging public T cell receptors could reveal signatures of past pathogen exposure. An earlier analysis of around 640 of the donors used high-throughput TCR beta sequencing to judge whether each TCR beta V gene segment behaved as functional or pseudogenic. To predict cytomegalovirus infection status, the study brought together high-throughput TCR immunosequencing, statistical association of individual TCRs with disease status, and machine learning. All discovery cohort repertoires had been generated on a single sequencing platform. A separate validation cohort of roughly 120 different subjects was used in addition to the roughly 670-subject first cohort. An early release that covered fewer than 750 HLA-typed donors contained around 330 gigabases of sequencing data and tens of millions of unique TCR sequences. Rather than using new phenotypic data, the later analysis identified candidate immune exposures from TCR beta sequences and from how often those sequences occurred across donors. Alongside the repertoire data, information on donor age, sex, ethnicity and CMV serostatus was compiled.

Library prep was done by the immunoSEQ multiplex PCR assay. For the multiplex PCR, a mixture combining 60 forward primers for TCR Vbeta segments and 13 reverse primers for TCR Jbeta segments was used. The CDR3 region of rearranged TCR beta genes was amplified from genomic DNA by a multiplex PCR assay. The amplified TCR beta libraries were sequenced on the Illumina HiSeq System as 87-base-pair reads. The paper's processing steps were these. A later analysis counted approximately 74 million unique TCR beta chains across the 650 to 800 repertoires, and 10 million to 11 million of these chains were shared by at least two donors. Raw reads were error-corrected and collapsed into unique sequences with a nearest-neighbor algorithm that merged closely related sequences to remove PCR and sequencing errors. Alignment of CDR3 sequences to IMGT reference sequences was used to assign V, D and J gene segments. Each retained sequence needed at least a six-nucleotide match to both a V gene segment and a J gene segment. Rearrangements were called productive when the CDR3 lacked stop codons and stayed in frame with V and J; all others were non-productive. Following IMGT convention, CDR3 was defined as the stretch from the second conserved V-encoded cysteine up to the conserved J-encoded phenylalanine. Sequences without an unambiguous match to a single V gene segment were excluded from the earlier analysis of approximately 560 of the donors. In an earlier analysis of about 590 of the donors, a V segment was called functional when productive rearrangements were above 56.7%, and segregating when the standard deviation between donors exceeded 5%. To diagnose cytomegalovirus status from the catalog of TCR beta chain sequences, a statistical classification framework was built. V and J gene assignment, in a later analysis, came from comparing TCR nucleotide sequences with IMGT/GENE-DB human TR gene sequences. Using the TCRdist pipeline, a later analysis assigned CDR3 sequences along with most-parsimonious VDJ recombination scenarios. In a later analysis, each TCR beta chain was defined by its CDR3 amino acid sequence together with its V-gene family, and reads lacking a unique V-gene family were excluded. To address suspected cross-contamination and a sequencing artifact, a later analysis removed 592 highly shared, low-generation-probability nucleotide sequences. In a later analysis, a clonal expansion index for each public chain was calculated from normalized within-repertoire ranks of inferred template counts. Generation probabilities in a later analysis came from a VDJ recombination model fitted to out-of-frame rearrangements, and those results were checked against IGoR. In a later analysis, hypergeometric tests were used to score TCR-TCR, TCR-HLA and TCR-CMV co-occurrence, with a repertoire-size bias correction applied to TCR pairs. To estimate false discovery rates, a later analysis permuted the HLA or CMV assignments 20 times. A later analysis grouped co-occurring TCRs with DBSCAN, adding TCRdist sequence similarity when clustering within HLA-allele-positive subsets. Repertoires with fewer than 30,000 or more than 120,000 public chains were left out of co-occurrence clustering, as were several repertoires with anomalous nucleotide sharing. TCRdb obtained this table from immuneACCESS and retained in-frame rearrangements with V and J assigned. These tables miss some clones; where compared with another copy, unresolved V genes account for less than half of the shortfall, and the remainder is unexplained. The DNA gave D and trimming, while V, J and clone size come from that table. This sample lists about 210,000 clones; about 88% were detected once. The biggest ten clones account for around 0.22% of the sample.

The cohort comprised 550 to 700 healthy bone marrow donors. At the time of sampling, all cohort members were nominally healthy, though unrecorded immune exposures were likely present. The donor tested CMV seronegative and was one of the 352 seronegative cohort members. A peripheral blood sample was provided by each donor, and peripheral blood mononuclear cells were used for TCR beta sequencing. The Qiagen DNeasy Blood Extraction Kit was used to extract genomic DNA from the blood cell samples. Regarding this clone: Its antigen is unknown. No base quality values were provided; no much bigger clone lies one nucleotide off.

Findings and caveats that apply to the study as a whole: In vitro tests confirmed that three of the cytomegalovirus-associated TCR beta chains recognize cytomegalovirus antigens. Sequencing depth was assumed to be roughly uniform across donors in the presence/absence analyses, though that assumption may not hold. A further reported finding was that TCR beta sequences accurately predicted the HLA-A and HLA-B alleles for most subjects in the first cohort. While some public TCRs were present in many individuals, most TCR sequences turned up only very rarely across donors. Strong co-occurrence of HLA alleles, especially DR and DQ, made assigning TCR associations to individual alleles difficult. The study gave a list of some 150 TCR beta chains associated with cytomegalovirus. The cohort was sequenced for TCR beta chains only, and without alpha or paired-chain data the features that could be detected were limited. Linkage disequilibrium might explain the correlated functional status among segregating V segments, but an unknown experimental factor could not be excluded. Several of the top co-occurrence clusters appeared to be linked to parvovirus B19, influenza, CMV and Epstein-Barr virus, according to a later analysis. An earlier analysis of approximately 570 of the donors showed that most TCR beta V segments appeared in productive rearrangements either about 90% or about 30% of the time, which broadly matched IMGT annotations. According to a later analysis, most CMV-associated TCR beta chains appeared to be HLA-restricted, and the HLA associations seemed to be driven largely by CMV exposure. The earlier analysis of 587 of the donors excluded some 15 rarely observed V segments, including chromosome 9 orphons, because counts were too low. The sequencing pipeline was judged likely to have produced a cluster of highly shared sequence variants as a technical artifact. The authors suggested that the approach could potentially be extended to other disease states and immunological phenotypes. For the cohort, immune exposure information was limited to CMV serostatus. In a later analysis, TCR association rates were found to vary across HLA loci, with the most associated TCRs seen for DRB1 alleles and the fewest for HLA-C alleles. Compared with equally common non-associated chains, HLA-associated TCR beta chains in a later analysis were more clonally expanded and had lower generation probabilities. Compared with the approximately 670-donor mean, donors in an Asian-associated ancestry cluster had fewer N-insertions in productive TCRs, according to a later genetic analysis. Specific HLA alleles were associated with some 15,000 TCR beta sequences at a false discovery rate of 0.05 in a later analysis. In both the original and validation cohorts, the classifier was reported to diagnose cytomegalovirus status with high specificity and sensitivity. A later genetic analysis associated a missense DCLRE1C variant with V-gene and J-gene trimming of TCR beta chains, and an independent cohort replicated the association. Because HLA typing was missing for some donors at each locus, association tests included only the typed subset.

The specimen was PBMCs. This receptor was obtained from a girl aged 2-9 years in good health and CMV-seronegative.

The CDR3 is CASSQDGGRVEQYF. In nucleotides, the sequence is TGCGCCAGCAGCCAAGACGGGGGGCGGGTTGAGCAGTACTTC. The receptor chain draws on TRBV4-1 and TRBJ2-5; TRBD2 might be the D gene, on 7 matching bases. V gives up 0 bases and J gives up 11 bases, and the segment between their germline ends measures 16 bases. CDR1 and CDR2 are read off the germline V gene as MGHRA and YSYEKL. The CDR3 covers 14 residues, taking in both the cysteine and the phenylalanine. Left in the record is the CDR3 DNA by itself, 42 bases read in frame from the first base.